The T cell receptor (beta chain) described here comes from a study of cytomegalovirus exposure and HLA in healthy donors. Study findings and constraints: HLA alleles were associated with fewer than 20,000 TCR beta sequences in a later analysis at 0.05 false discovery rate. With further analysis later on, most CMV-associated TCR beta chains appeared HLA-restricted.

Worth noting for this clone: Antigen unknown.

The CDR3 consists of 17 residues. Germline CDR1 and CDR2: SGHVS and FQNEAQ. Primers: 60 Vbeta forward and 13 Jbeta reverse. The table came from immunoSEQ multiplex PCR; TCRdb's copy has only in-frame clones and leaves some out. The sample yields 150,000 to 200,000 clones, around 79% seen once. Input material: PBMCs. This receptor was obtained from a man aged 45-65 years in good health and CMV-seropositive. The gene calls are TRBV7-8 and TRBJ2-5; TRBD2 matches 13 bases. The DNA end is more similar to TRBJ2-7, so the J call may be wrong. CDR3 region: CASSLGTSGGLSYEQYF. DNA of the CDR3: TGTGCCAGCAGCTTAGGGACTAGCGGGGGCCTCTCCTACGAGCAGTACTTC.